This T cell receptor (beta chain) was identified during a study of immune cell composition in non-small cell lung cancer. Repertoires were generated with immunoSEQ multiplex PCR, while TCRdb's copy carries only in-frame clones and drops some. The top ten clones hold roughly 8% of a sample with 7,500 to 9,000 clones, roughly 62% of them seen once. Study conclusions and caveats: 60% to 75% of squamous and roughly 34% of adenocarcinoma cases had tumour-associated clones >0.5%. Lung adenocarcinomas had lower top 10 clone scores and clonality than squamous tumours.

With regard to this clone: The antigen is not known.

Template was genomic DNA from frozen, unsorted single-cell suspensions. CDR3 length: 15 amino acids. J was trimmed by 8 bases and V by 2 bases; bases with no gene match: 9. CDR1 is SGHTA, CDR2 FQGNSA, per germline. The TCR sequence derives from a human donor with non-small cell lung cancer. V and J are TRBV7-2 and TRBJ2-1, with 7 bases lining up with TRBD1. Sequenced: lung tumor tissue. This CDR3 reads CASSLLVRGTYEQFF. CDR3 DNA: TGTGCCAGCAGCTTACTAGTCAGGGGGACGTATGAGCAGTTCTTC.